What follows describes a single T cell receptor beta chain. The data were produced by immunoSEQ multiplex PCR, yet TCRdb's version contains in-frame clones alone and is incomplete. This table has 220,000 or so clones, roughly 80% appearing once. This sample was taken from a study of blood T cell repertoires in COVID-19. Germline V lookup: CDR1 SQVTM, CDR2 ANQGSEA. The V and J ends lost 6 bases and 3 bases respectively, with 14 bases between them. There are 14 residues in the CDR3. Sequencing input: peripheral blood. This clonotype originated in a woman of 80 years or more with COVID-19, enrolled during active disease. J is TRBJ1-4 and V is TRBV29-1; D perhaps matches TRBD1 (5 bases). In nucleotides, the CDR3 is TGCAGCGTCCGAGGAGGGACCTCTAATGAAAAACTGTTTTTT. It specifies CSVRGGTSNEKLFF.